What follows are 11 T cell receptor beta chains derived from one specimen sequenced in a study of lymphopenia after photon versus proton radiotherapy (dated 2019 in TCRdb). The receptor library was made with the immunoSEQ multiplex PCR assay. This immuneACCESS table, as held by TCRdb, lists in-frame sequences with V and J called but not all clones. Of the missing ones, under half trace to an unresolved V gene in checked studies; the others have no known cause. Counted in this sample were 60,000 to 75,000 clones; 75% to 90% of them appeared once. The ten largest make up 2% to 3% of the sample. The starting material was peripheral blood, obtained from a patient treated with photon-based radiotherapy. The origin of the receptors is a man aged 40-49 years with gastric cancer.

V gene TRBV7-8 combines with J gene TRBJ1-2; D gene ambiguous. The CDR3 sequence is 13 residues long. Per germline, CDR1 SGHVS and CDR2 FQNEAQ. Trimming took 5 bases from V and 2 from J, leaving 9 bases between them. Written as DNA, the CDR3 is TGTGCCAGCAGCCCAGGACTGAACTATGGCTACACCTTC. It encodes CASSPGLNYGYTF.

This chain uses TRBV25-1 with TRBJ2-1; D is unresolved. This CDR3 has 11 amino acids. Germline-derived CDR1 and CDR2 are MGHDK and SYGVNS. V dropped 2 bases and J dropped 10 bases, with 6 bases sitting between them. This CDR3 reads CASSELTEQFF. The CDR3, as DNA: TGTGCCAGCAGTGAACTTACGGAGCAGTTCTTC.

The sample holds a few counts of this clone. The CDR3 DNA follows: TGTGCCAGTAGTATGACAGGGATCACCTATAATTCACCCCTCCACTTT. Its translation: CASSMTGITYNSPLHF. The V gene is TRBV19, the J gene TRBJ1-6, with 7 positions matching TRBD1. CDR3 size: 16 residues. The germline CDR1 and CDR2 sequences are LNHDA and SQIVND (reference sequence). V was pared by 3 bases and J by 2 bases, with 4 bases of the junction left unmatched.

This clone was seen only once. The chain is built from TRBV5-1 and TRBJ2-3, with TRBD1 matching 7 bases. The germline CDR1 and CDR2 sequences are SGHRS and YFSETQ. V lost 5 bases, J lost 2 bases, and 8 bases stayed unmatched. CDR3 length: 15 amino acids. CDR3 DNA: TGCGCCAGCAGTCTTCCGGGACAGTCCACAGATACGCAGTATTTT. Amino acids: CASSLPGQSTDTQYF.

The table lists this clone with a few counts. The chain links TRBV4-2 to TRBJ1-2; D is uncertain. The CDR3 covers 13 residues. CDR1 LGHNA and CDR2 YNFKEQ come from the germline V gene. Trimming pared 0 bases from V and 5 bases from J, leaving 7 bases between. CDR3 in DNA: TGTGCCAGCAGCCAAGATGTCAGATATGGCTACACCTTC. Its protein product is CASSQDVRYGYTF.

This chain connects TRBV20-1 to TRBJ2-1; D uncertain. V was cut by 4 bases and J by 3 bases, with 4 bases left in between. The CDR3 has 11 residues. From germline, CDR1 is DFQATT and CDR2 SNEGSKA (reference sequence). As DNA, the CDR3 is TGCAGTGCTATGGACTACAATGAGCAGTTCTTC. Residues: CSAMDYNEQFF.

The chain recombines TRBV27 with TRBJ2-7, with TRBD1 matching over 10 bases. Germline V gene data show CDR1 as MNHEY and CDR2 as SMNVEV (reference sequence). The CDR3 length is 13 residues. J was trimmed by 4 bases and V by 10 bases; bases with no gene match: 7. The CDR3 DNA sequence: TGTGCCACCAGACAGGGGGCGATTTACGAGCAGTACTTC. Protein product: CATRQGAIYEQYF.

The chain joins TRBV7-3 to TRBJ2-5; D is possibly TRBD1 or TRBD2 (5 bases each). This CDR3 has 16 amino acids. Germline CDR1 is SGHTA and CDR2 is FQGTGA. The germline V and J ends were trimmed by 5 bases and 2 bases, with 18 bases remaining between them. CDR3 residues: CASSLNGAQGQETQYF. The DNA of the CDR3 is TGTGCCAGCAGCCTAAACGGGGCCCAGGGTCAAGAGACCCAGTACTTC.

Only one count was recorded for this clone. The chain couples TRBV19 to TRBJ1-1; 10 nucleotides align to TRBD1. The CDR3 totals 14 residues. Per the germline V gene, CDR1 is LNHDA and CDR2 is SQIVND (reference sequence). J was trimmed by 1 base and V by 7 bases; bases with no gene match: 3. CDR3 DNA: TGTGCCAGTATGAGGGACAGGGGGAACACTGAAGCTTTCTTT. It is translated as CASMRDRGNTEAFF.

This clone was picked up a small number of times. This chain links TRBV27 with TRBJ1-1, with 7 bases that match TRBD1. This CDR3 contains 18 residues. Germline CDR1 MNHEY, CDR2 SMNVEV (reference sequence). With 4 bases clipped from V and 1 base from J, the junction kept 15 bases outside the gene matches. The CDR3 region is CASSSWDSKVWRNTEAFF. In nucleotides, the CDR3 is TGTGCCAGCAGTTCCTGGGACAGCAAAGTATGGAGGAACACTGAAGCTTTCTTT.

This clone was observed a single time. The chain combines TRBV11-2 with TRBJ2-7, with 7 bases lining up with TRBD2. Looked up from germline, CDR1 is SGHAT and CDR2 is FQNNGV. There are 14 residues in the CDR3. The junction had 3 bases not matched to a gene; V was cut back by 2 bases and J by 2 bases. The CDR3 region is CASSLLAGTYEQYF. For the CDR3, the DNA is TGTGCCAGCAGCTTATTAGCGGGCACCTACGAGCAGTACTTC.